These T cell receptor beta chains were read from a single sample in a study of HIV-infected patients and healthy controls. MiXCR, run by TCRdb on the 5' RACE reads, gives a single entry per CDR3 protein. This table has around 4,000 distinct CDR3 sequences, around 8% appearing once. Source: blood, taken during antiretroviral therapy. These receptors originate from an adult with HIV infection. CDR3s include the opening cysteine and the closing phenylalanine or tryptophan. Each record gives: V gene, D gene, J gene, clone size, CDR3 DNA, CDR3 protein. The D gene is left open where the match is weak. A clone size is listed for some rows: how often the clone was seen (once, few, many), or a class if it is expanded.

>TRBV10-3|NA|TRBJ2-4|many
TGTGCCATCAGTGACCAGGGGTTCAACATTCAGTACTTC
CAISDQGFNIQYF
>TRBV28|NA|TRBJ2-3|medium-sized
TGTGCCAGCAGGCCCGGAGGGGCCGGAGATACGCAGTATTTT
CASRPGGAGDTQYF
>TRBV7-3|NA|TRBJ1-2|few
TGTGCCAGCAGCCTCACCACAGGGCAAAGTTACACCTTC
CASSLTTGQSYTF
>TRBV25-1|NA|TRBJ1-3|many
TGTGCCAGCAGTGCCTCTGGAAACACCATATATTTT
CASSASGNTIYF
>TRBV7-7|NA|TRBJ2-5|NA
TGTGCTAGCAGCTTAGTAGGACTGTACCAAGAGACCCAGTACTTC
CASSLVGLYQETQYF
>TRBV5-5|NA|TRBJ1-1|many
TGTGCCAGCAGCTCGGGACGGTGGGTGACTGAAGCTTTCTTT
CASSSGRWVTEAFF
>TRBV3-1|NA|TRBJ2-7|NA
TGTGCCAGCAGGCTTAAGGGAGCCTCCGAATACGAGCAGTACTTC
CASRLKGASEYEQYF
>TRBV2|TRBD1|TRBJ1-2|many
TGTGCCAGCAGTGAAGTGGGGGGACAGGCTAACTATGGCTACACCTTC
CASSEVGGQANYGYTF
>TRBV6-6|TRBD2|TRBJ2-3|NA
TGTGCCAGCAGTAGAGCGGGGGGAGATACGCAGTATTTT
CASSRAGGDTQYF
>TRBV7-9|TRBD1|TRBJ1-4|many
TGTGCCAGCAGCCTCACTGGGACAGATGAAAAACTGTTTTTT
CASSLTGTDEKLFF
>TRBV6-5|TRBD1|TRBJ2-7|many
TGTGCCAGCAGTCGGGGACAGGCCGCCGAGCAGTACTTC
CASSRGQAAEQYF